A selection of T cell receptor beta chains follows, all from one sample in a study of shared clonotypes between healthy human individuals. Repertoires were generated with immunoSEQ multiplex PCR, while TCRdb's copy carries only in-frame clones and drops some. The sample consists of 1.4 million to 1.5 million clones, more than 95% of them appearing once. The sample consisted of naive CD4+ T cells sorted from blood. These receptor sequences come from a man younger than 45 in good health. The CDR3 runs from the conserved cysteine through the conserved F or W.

CDR3 protein: CAMRKGLSPTDTQYF
V gene: TRBV10-3

CDR3 protein: CASSLSESSTDTQYF
V gene: TRBV11-2

CDR3 protein: CATSREAPRAGEQYF
V gene: TRBV15

CDR3 protein: CASSLALGHNEQFF
V gene: TRBV7-2

CDR3 protein: CASSVATIGEGSGANVLTF
V gene: TRBV9

CDR3 protein: CASSPGTGYTDTQYF
V gene: TRBV7-9

CDR3 protein: CASSTQGTEAFF
V gene: TRBV6-4

CDR3 protein: CASSPTGQGTYEQYF
V gene: TRBV6-5

CDR3 protein: CASSLDRNQPQHF
V gene: TRBV28

CDR3 protein: CASSVGGLAGGFEQYF
V gene: TRBV9

CDR3 protein: CASSTLRDRGNYGYTF
V gene: TRBV7-2

CDR3 protein: CASSLDGLEKLFF
V gene: TRBV5-1

CDR3 protein: CASSSGPSSYEQYF
V gene: TRBV27

CDR3 protein: CASSLGQGNGYTF
V gene: TRBV7-3

CDR3 protein: CASSLSGYTEAFF
V gene: TRBV28